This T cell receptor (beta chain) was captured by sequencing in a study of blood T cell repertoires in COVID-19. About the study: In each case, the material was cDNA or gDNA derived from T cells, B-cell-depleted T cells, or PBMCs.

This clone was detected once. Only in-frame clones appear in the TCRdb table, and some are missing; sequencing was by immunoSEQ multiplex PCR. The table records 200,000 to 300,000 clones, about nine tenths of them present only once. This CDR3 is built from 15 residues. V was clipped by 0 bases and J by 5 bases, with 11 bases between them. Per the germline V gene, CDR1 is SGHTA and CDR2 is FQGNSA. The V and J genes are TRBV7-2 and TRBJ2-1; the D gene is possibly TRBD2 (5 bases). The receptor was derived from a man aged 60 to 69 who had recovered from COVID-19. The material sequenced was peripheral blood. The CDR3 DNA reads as TGTGCCAGCAGCTTAGCAAGGACGGGGAACAATGAGCAGTTCTTC. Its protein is CASSLARTGNNEQFF.